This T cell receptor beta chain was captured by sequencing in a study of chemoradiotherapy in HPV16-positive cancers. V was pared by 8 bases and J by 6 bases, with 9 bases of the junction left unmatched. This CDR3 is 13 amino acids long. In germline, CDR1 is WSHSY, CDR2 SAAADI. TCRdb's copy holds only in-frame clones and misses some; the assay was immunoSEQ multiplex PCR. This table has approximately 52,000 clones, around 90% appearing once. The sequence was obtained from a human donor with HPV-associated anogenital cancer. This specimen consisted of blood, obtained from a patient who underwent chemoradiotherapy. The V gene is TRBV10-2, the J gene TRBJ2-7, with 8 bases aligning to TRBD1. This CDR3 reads CASYQSGGGEQYF. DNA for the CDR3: TGCGCCAGCTATCAATCAGGGGGCGGCGAGCAGTACTTC.